A single T cell receptor beta chain is shown here with its context. The antigen is not known. Vbeta (60) and Jbeta (13) primers were used in the PCR. Measured with immunoSEQ multiplex PCR; TCRdb has only the in-frame clones, and not every one. This table has about 81,000 clones, 70% to 85% appearing once. The entry originates in a study of cytomegalovirus exposure and HLA in healthy donors. The study, taken as a whole, reports: The analysis excluded some indistinguishable V segments, including TRBV6-2 and TRBV6-3.

CDR1 and CDR2 from the germline V gene are KGHSH and LQKENI. Trimming removed 0 bases at V and 3 bases at J, with 9 bases between. The CDR3 has 14 residues. The material sequenced was PBMCs. This TCR was recovered from a man aged 50-60 years in good health and CMV-seropositive. The chain combines TRBV18 with TRBJ2-7, with D maybe TRBD1 (6 bases). The CDR3 DNA sequence: TGTGCCAGCTCACCACCGGCAGGGGACTACGAGCAGTACTTC. Amino acid sequence: CASSPPAGDYEQYF.